This is a list of T cell receptor beta chains from one sample in a study of cytomegalovirus exposure and HLA in healthy donors. Method: immunoSEQ multiplex PCR; TCRdb's copy keeps in-frame clones and lacks some. The table shows 200,000 or so clones, with about 70% occurring only once. The sequenced sample consisted of PBMCs. Every receptor here comes from a man in his forties or fifties in good health and CMV-seropositive. Each CDR3 is given with its conserved first and last residue. A D gene is named only where the DNA matches it firmly. Clone size is shown for a subset of rows, as once, few, many or a class of expanded clone.

abundance,d_gene,j_gene,v_gene,CDR3aa,CDR3nt
.,TRBD1,TRBJ1-1,TRBV5-6,CASSPYGTGDTEAFF,TGTGCCAGCAGCCCGTACGGGACAGGGGACACTGAAGCTTTCTTT
.,.,TRBJ1-1,TRBV6-4,CASSPRGNTEAFF,TGTGCCAGCAGTCCACGGGGGAACACTGAAGCTTTCTTT
few,.,TRBJ2-2,TRBV6-1,CASLEFGRNTGELFF,TGTGCCAGCTTGGAATTTGGGCGGAACACCGGGGAGCTGTTTTTT
.,TRBD2,TRBJ2-1,TRBV6-5,CASSYRQGGVNEQFF,TGTGCCAGCAGTTATAGGCAGGGAGGGGTCAATGAGCAGTTCTTC
.,.,TRBJ2-7,TRBV6-1,CASSEVGQSYYEQYF,TGTGCCAGCAGCGAAGTGGGGCAATCTTACTACGAGCAGTACTTC
.,.,TRBJ2-5,TRBV15,CATSPGSNGETQYF,TGTGCCACTTCCCCGGGATCTAATGGAGAGACCCAGTACTTC
.,.,TRBJ2-7,TRBV5-1,CASSIEGTAREQYF,TGCGCCAGCAGCATTGAGGGCACCGCACGCGAGCAGTACTTC
.,.,TRBJ1-2,TRBV7-2,CASSLGPSGGYTF,TGTGCCAGCAGCTTGGGCCCCTCCGGTGGCTACACCTTC
.,.,TRBJ2-7,TRBV4-1,CASSQDWTYSYEQYF,TGCGCCAGCAGCCAGGACTGGACCTACTCCTACGAGCAGTACTTC
.,TRBD2,TRBJ2-7,TRBV2,CASSEPSGGILTGEQYF,TGTGCCAGCAGTGAACCTAGCGGGGGCATTTTAACGGGGGAGCAGTACTTC
.,.,TRBJ1-1,TRBV5-1,CASSLDSRGGNTEAFF,TGCGCCAGCAGCTTGGATTCTCGGGGGGGGAACACTGAAGCTTTCTTT
.,TRBD1,TRBJ2-7,TRBV25-1,CASSPRYRDRITYEQYF,TGTGCCAGCAGTCCCCGGTACCGGGACAGGATCACCTACGAGCAGTACTTC
once,.,TRBJ2-1,TRBV19,CASSKSPSESYNEQFF,TGTGCCAGTAGTAAATCCCCTAGCGAGTCCTACAATGAGCAGTTCTTC
.,TRBD1,TRBJ1-2,TRBV10-3,CAIRNGGNTTGGINNYGYTF,TGTGCCATCAGGAACGGGGGCAACACGACAGGGGGCATTAATAACTATGGCTACACCTTC
.,.,TRBJ2-3,TRBV2,CASKPSVRGTDTQYF,TGTGCCAGCAAACCGAGCGTCCGAGGTACAGATACGCAGTATTTT
few,TRBD1,TRBJ1-1,TRBV5-5,CASSKDRGTEAFF,TGTGCCAGCAGCAAAGACAGGGGAACTGAAGCTTTCTTT
few,TRBD1,TRBJ2-5,TRBV5-1,CASSLGTSPGGEETQYF,TGCGCCAGCAGCTTGGGGACTTCGCCAGGGGGCGAAGAGACCCAGTACTTC
few,.,TRBJ2-7,TRBV28,CASRQTGGSYEQYF,TGTGCCAGCAGACAGACTGGGGGGAGCTACGAGCAGTACTTC
.,.,TRBJ1-3,TRBV2,CASSERGNTIYF,TGTGCCAGCAGTGAACGGGGAAACACCATATATTTT
few,.,TRBJ1-1,TRBV6-5,CASSYSHRSNTEAFF,TGTGCCAGCAGTTACTCACACAGATCGAACACTGAAGCTTTCTTT
.,.,TRBJ2-5,TRBV9,CASSPQGETQYF,TGTGCCAGCAGTCCGCAGGGGGAGACCCAGTACTTC
.,.,TRBJ2-7,TRBV9,CASSAPGSSDRDEQYF,TGTGCCAGCAGCGCCCCCGGGAGTTCCGATAGGGACGAGCAGTACTTC
.,.,TRBJ1-1,TRBV14,CASSQEAPPNTEAFF,TGTGCCAGCAGCCAAGAGGCACCTCCAAACACTGAAGCTTTCTTT
.,.,TRBJ1-1,TRBV6-6,CASSYSARSDTEAFF,TGTGCCAGCAGTTACTCGGCCCGATCCGACACTGAAGCTTTCTTT
.,.,TRBJ1-5,TRBV27,CASSLSAGYSNQPQHF,TGTGCCAGCAGTTTATCGGCGGGGTATAGCAATCAGCCCCAGCATTTT
.,.,TRBJ2-2,TRBV7-9,CASSGAGRGFGELFF,TGTGCCAGCAGCGGAGCGGGTCGGGGGTTCGGGGAGCTGTTTTTT
.,TRBD2,TRBJ2-1,TRBV7-2,CASSLRTSGDNEQFF,TGTGCCAGCAGCCTACGGACTAGCGGGGACAATGAGCAGTTCTTC
once,.,TRBJ1-1,TRBV28,CASSLAGTNTEAFF,TGTGCCAGCAGTTTGGCGGGGACGAACACTGAAGCTTTCTTT
.,.,TRBJ1-1,TRBV6-6,CASSYQDFEAFF,TGTGCCAGCAGTTACCAGGATTTTGAAGCTTTCTTT